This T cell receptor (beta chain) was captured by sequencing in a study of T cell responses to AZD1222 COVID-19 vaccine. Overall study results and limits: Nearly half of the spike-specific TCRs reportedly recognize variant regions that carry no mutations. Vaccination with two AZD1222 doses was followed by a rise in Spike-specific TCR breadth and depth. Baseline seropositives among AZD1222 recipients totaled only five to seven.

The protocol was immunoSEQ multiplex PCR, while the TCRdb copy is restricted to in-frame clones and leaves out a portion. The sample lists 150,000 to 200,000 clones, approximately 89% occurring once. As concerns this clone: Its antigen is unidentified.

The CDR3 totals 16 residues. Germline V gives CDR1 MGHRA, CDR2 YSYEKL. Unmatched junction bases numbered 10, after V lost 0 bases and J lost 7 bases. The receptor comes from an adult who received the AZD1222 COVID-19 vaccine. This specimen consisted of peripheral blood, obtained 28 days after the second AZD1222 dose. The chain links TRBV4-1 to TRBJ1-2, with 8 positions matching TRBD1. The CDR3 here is CASSQDLGQGAGGYTF. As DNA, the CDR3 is TGCGCCAGCAGCCAAGATCTGGGGCAGGGGGCGGGTGGCTACACCTTC.